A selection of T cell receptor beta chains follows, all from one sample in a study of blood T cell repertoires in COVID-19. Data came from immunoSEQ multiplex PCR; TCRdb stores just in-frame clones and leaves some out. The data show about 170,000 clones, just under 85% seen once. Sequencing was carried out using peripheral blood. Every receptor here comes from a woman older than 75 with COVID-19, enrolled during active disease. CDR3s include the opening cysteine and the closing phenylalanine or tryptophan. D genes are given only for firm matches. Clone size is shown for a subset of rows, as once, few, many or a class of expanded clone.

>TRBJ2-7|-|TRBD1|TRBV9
CASSVAHQGAGEQYF
TGTGCCAGCAGCGTAGCTCACCAGGGGGCAGGGGAGCAGTACTTC
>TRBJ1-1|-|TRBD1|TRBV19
CASSGTGGRDTEAFF
TGTGCCAGTAGCGGGACAGGGGGCCGGGACACTGAAGCTTTCTTT
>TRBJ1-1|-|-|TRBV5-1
CASSFGRNTEAFF
TGCGCCAGCAGCTTTGGGCGGAACACTGAAGCTTTCTTT
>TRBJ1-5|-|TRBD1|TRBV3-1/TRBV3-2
CASSQTGQAQPQHF
TGTGCCAGCAGCCAAACGGGACAGGCTCAGCCCCAGCATTTT
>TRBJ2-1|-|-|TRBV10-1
CASSAAGLGEQFF
TGCGCCAGCAGTGCGGCAGGGCTGGGTGAGCAGTTCTTC
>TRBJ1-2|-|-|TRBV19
CASGLGLNGYTF
TGTGCCAGTGGACTGGGACTGAATGGCTACACCTTC
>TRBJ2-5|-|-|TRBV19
CASRGLQGTQYF
TGTGCCAGTAGGGGACTTCAAGGGACCCAGTACTTC
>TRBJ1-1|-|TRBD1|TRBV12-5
CASGAGTVDTEAFF
TGTGCTAGTGGTGCCGGGACAGTGGACACTGAAGCTTTCTTT
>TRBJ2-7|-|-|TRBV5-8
CASSHGAGGEQYF
TGTGCCAGCAGCCACGGCGCAGGGGGGGAGCAGTACTTC
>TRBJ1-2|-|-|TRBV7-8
CASSLAAGGYTF
TGTGCCAGCAGCTTAGCCGCAGGTGGCTACACCTTC
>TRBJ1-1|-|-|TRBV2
CASILTEAFF
TGTGCCAGCATCCTCACTGAAGCTTTCTTT
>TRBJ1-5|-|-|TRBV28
CASSPPAGLNQPQHF
TGTGCCAGCAGTCCCCCCGCAGGACTCAATCAGCCCCAGCATTTT
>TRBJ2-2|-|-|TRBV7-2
CASSLEAIGTGELFF
TGTGCCAGCAGCTTAGAAGCGATTGGGACCGGGGAGCTGTTTTTT
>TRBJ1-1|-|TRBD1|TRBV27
CASSMRQGALVAEAFF
TGTGCCAGCAGTATGCGACAGGGGGCTCTTGTGGCTGAAGCTTTCTTT
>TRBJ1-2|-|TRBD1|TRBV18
CASSPDRGLAYGYTF
TGTGCCAGCTCCCCCGACAGGGGACTAGCCTATGGCTACACCTTC
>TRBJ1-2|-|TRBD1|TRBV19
CASSIGQGGGYTF
TGTGCCAGTAGTATTGGACAGGGAGGTGGCTACACCTTC
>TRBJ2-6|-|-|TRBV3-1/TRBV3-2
CASSPPYEGPGANVLTF
TGTGCCAGCAGCCCCCCTTATGAGGGTCCTGGGGCCAACGTCCTGACTTTC
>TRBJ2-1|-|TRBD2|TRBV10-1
CASYSGAYNEQFF
TGCGCCAGCTATAGCGGGGCCTACAATGAGCAGTTCTTC
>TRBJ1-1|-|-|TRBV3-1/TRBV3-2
CASSQVGGGTEAFF
TGTGCCAGCAGCCAAGTTGGGGGGGGTACTGAAGCTTTCTTT
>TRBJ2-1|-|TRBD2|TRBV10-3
CAISVPTSGGGNEQFF
TGTGCCATCAGTGTCCCCACTAGCGGGGGGGGAAATGAGCAGTTCTTC
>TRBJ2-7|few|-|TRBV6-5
CASSYSWTASSYEQYF
TGTGCCAGCAGTTATTCCTGGACAGCAAGCTCCTACGAGCAGTACTTC
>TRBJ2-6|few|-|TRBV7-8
CASSHRRVSGANVLTF
TGTGCCAGCAGCCACCGCCGCGTCTCTGGGGCCAACGTCCTGACTTTC
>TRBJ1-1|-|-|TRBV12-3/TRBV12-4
CASSFQGGAEAFF
TGTGCCAGCAGTTTTCAGGGAGGGGCTGAAGCTTTCTTT
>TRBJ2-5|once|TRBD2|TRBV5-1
CASSFGRSGVGETQYF
TGCGCCAGCAGCTTCGGCCGTAGCGGGGTCGGTGAGACCCAGTACTTC
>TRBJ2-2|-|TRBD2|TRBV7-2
CASSPLAGGVGELFF
TGTGCCAGCAGCCCTTTAGCGGGAGGGGTCGGGGAGCTGTTTTTT
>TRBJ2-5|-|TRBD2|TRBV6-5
CASTPRGYQETQYF
TGTGCCAGCACCCCGCGGGGGTACCAAGAGACCCAGTACTTC
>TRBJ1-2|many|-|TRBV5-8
CASSLDGYGYTF
TGTGCCAGCAGCTTGGACGGCTATGGCTACACCTTC
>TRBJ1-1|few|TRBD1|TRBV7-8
CASSRPYRDRGPEAFF
TGTGCCAGCAGCCGCCCTTACCGGGACAGGGGGCCTGAAGCTTTCTTT
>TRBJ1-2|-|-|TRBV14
CASSSTGLGYGYTF
TGTGCCAGCAGCTCCACAGGGTTAGGCTATGGCTACACCTTC
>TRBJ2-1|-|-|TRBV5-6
CASSFSPASRSYNEQFF
TGTGCCAGCAGCTTCTCTCCGGCCAGCCGGAGTTACAATGAGCAGTTCTTC
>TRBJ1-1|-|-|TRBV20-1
CSARVGEAFF
TGCAGTGCTAGAGTCGGGGAAGCTTTCTTT
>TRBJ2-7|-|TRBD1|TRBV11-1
CASSPGTGAREQYF
TGTGCCAGCAGCCCCGGGACAGGGGCGCGCGAGCAGTACTTC
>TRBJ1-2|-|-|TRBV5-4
CASSPRGGIYGYTF
TGTGCCAGCAGCCCCCGCGGAGGAATCTATGGCTACACCTTC
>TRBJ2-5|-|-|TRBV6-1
CASSDPSAAEGTGETQYF
TGTGCCAGCAGTGATCCCTCGGCGGCGGAGGGAACAGGAGAGACCCAGTACTTC
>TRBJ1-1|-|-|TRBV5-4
CASSSGGFHTEAFF
TGTGCCAGCAGCTCCGGGGGGTTCCACACTGAAGCTTTCTTT
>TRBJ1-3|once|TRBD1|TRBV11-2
CASSRRQGAGNTIYF
TGTGCCAGCAGCCGCCGACAGGGGGCTGGAAACACCATATATTTT
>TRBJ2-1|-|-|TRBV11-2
CASSLAYNEQFF
TGTGCCAGCAGCTTAGCGTACAATGAGCAGTTCTTC
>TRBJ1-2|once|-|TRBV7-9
CASSPTGDGYTF
TGTGCCAGCAGCCCGACGGGGGATGGCTACACCTTC
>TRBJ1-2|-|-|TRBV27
CASSYTVPIKGYTF
TGTGCCAGCAGTTACACAGTGCCGATAAAGGGCTACACCTTC
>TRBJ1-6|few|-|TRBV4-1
CASSQEPTGSSYNSPLHF
TGCGCCAGCAGCCAAGAACCCACAGGGAGCTCCTATAATTCACCCCTCCACTTT
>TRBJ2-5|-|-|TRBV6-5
CASSYLSSETQYF
TGTGCCAGCAGTTACCTCTCCTCGGAGACCCAGTACTTC
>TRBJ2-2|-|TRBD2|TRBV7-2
CASSGSGGTGELFF
TGTGCCAGCAGTGGGAGCGGGGGAACCGGGGAGCTGTTTTTT